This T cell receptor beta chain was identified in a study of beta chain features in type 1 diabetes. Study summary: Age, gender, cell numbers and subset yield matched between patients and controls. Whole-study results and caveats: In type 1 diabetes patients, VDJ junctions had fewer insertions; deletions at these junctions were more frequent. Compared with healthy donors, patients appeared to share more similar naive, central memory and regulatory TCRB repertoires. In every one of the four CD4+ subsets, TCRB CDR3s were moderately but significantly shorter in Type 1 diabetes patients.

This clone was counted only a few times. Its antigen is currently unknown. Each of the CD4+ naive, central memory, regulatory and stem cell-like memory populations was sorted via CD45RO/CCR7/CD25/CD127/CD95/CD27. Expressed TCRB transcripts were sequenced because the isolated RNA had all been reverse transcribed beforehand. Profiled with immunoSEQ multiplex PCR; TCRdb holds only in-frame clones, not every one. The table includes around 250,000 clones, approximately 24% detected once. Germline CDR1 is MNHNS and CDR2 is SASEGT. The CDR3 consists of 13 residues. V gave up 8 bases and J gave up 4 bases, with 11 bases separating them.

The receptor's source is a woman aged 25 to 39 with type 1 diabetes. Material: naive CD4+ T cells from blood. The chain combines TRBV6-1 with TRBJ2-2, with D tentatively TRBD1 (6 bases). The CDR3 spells CASSQGVTGELFF. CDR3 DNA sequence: TGTGCCAGCTCACAGGGAGTCACCGGGGAGCTGTTTTTT.